This TCR beta chain was sequenced during a study of T cells in localized non-small cell lung cancer. Clones were sequenced by immunoSEQ multiplex PCR, and TCRdb holds only the in-frame ones, with some missing. Of about 53,000 clones in the sample, roughly 83% were seen once. This CDR3 has 19 amino acids. The germline V gene encodes CDR1 ENHRY and CDR2 SYGVKD. Trimming took off 6 bases at V and 5 bases at J, with 28 bases between the two ends. The V gene is TRBV10-3, the J gene TRBJ2-2; D is possibly TRBD2 (5 bases). The TCR was taken from a man between 40 and 75 years old with stage III lung adenocarcinoma. The source was peripheral blood mononuclear cells, collected before any cancer treatment. Here the CDR3 DNA reads TGTGCCATCAGAGATCACCCCTCCGGGAAAAACCATGGGACCGGGGAGCTGTTTTTT. Translating gives CAIRDHPSGKNHGTGELFF.